Below, one T cell receptor beta chain is given with its context. Its specificity is unknown. Trimming stripped 3 bases from V and 6 bases from J, with 13 bases between. Germline V gene data show CDR1 as SGHAT and CDR2 as FQNNGV. This CDR3 has 14 residues. The record originates from a study of OX40 agonist ivuxolimab in advanced cancers. Across the whole study: Patients were dosed intravenously with ivuxolimab at 0.01 to 10 mg/kg every 2 weeks.

Study-wide points: CD4+ T cells averaged fewer expanded clones than CD8+ T cells.

Here immunoSEQ multiplex PCR was the method, and the copy in TCRdb shows in-frame clones only, minus some. The sample records about 84,000 clones, about 80% being singletons. The source of this sequence is an adult with an advanced solid tumor such as melanoma, head and neck, liver or kidney cancer. Source: CD4+ or CD8+ T cells sorted from blood, taken in a trial of the OX40 agonist ivuxolimab. The chain uses TRBV11-2 and TRBJ2-3, with D possibly being TRBD2 (6 bases). CDR3 amino acids: CASSFSREADTQYF. CDR3 coding DNA: TGTGCCAGCAGCTTCTCCAGGGAGGCTGATACGCAGTATTTT.